The clone carrying this T cell receptor beta chain was seen a handful of times. The antigen remains unidentified. This record belongs to a study of T-cell memory formation after mild COVID-19. Study-wide context: In these data, TCR clusters were largely donor specific.

General study results and limits: Among CD4+ contracting clones, most were CM and EM, and CD8+ ones EMRA. Second-wave clones with a day 37 peak had unconfirmed SARS-CoV-2 specificity.

TCRdb ran MiXCR on the 5' RACE reads and lists one entry per CDR3 protein. The top ten clones hold roughly 21% of a sample with a few hundred thousand distinct CDR3 sequences, 20% to 25% of them seen once. Trimming pared 4 bases from V and 4 bases from J, leaving 17 bases between. Germline CDR1 is SQVTM and CDR2 is ANQGSEA. The CDR3 is 15 amino acids. The TCR comes from a young man who had mild COVID-19 (a few samples of this study predate the infection). Cell type and time point are not known. The gene calls are TRBV29-1 and TRBJ2-1; D remains ambiguous. Source material: PBMCs or a T cell subset sorted from them (not recorded which). CDR3 coding DNA: TGCAGCGTTGTTGACCCCGGACGGACGTACAATGAGCAGTTCTTC. This codes for CSVVDPGRTYNEQFF.